This entry is about one TCR beta chain. Germline CDR1 LGHDT, CDR2 YNNKEL (reference sequence). The V end lost 4 bases, the J end lost 4 bases, and 10 bases lay between the germline ends. There are 13 residues in the CDR3. The data were obtained in a study of blood T cell repertoires in COVID-19. Study summary: T cells, B-cell-depleted T cells, or PBMCs provided the cDNA or gDNA that served as material.

Sequenced by immunoSEQ multiplex PCR; TCRdb stores in-frame clones only, minus some. The sample gives around 190,000 clones, approximately 91% of which show up once; roughly 1.6% is in the top ten. The TCR sequence derives from a man younger than 30 with active or convalescent COVID-19. The source material was peripheral blood. The V and J genes are TRBV3-1 (or the pseudogene TRBV3-2) and TRBJ1-2; D call uncertain. The CDR3 loop reads CASSPAVGYGYTF. As DNA, the CDR3 is TGTGCCAGCAGCCCAGCGGTTGGCTATGGCTACACCTTC.